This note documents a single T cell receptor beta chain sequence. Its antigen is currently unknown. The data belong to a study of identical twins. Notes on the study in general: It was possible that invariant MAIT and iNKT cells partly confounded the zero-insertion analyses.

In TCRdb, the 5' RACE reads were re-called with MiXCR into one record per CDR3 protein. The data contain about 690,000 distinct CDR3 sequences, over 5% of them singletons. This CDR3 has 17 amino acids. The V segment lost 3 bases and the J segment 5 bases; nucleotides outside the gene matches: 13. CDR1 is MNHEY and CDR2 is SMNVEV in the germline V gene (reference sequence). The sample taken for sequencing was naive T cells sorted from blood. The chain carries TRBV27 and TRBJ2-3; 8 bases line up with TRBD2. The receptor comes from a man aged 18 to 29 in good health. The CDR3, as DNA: TGTGCCAGCAGTTTCATCGGACCGGGAGGGCCCGGAGATACGCAGTATTTT. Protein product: CASSFIGPGGPGDTQYF.